These T cell receptor beta chains were read from a single sample in a study of T cells in Graves' hyperthyroidism and ophthalmopathy. TCRdb processed the multiplex PCR reads anew with MiXCR; each CDR3 protein has one entry. The table includes hundreds of thousands of distinct CDR3 sequences, just under 20% detected once. Sequenced sample: blood. These receptors came from a man in his forties or fifties with Graves' ophthalmopathy. The CDR3 runs from the conserved cysteine through the conserved F or W. Each record gives: J gene, clone size, V gene, D gene, CDR3 DNA, CDR3 protein. The D gene is left open where the match is weak. Clone size is given for some rows only: seen once, a few or many times, or a class if the clone is expanded.

J gene: TRBJ1-1
clone size: many
V gene: TRBV7-9
D gene: .
CDR3 DNA: TGTGCCAGCAACCCACCTCTTGAGGGTGAAGCTTTCTTT
CDR3 protein: CASNPPLEGEAFF

J gene: TRBJ1-3
clone size: .
V gene: TRBV30
D gene: .
CDR3 DNA: TGTGCCTGGAATCGTCGGGAAGAGGGAAACACCATATATTTT
CDR3 protein: CAWNRREEGNTIYF

J gene: TRBJ2-3
clone size: .
V gene: TRBV7-9
D gene: .
CDR3 DNA: TGTGCCAGCAGCTTAGTGGAGGGTTCAGATACGCAGTATTTT
CDR3 protein: CASSLVEGSDTQYF

J gene: TRBJ2-1
clone size: few
V gene: TRBV7-9
D gene: TRBD2
CDR3 DNA: TGTGCCAGCAGCTCCAGCGGGCTAGCGGGGCATGAGCAGTTCTTC
CDR3 protein: CASSSSGLAGHEQFF

J gene: TRBJ2-7
clone size: .
V gene: TRBV6-1
D gene: TRBD1
CDR3 DNA: TGTGCCAGCAGCCTCGACAGGGTCGACGAGCAGTACTTC
CDR3 protein: CASSLDRVDEQYF

J gene: TRBJ1-1
clone size: many
V gene: TRBV30
D gene: .
CDR3 DNA: TGTGCCTGGAGTCCATACAGGGTCGGACCTTTCTTT
CDR3 protein: CAWSPYRVGPFF

J gene: TRBJ1-1
clone size: few
V gene: TRBV27
D gene: .
CDR3 DNA: TGTGCCAGCAGCAATGCAGGGGTGAACACTGAAGCTTTCTTT
CDR3 protein: CASSNAGVNTEAFF

J gene: TRBJ1-1
clone size: many
V gene: TRBV29-1
D gene: .
CDR3 DNA: TGCAGCGTAGCTACAGGACACCGTGAAGCTTTCTTT
CDR3 protein: CSVATGHREAFF

J gene: TRBJ1-1
clone size: few
V gene: TRBV5-1
D gene: .
CDR3 DNA: TGCGCCAGCAGGCTTGGTGGGGGAACTGAAGCTTTCTTT
CDR3 protein: CASRLGGGTEAFF

J gene: TRBJ1-4
clone size: .
V gene: TRBV5-8
D gene: .
CDR3 DNA: TGTGCCAGCAGCTTACCGGGGCGTAATGAAAAACTGTTTTTT
CDR3 protein: CASSLPGRNEKLFF

J gene: TRBJ2-1
clone size: .
V gene: TRBV24-1
D gene: TRBD2
CDR3 DNA: TGTGCCACCAGTGGGCCCAGGACTAGCGGGAGGGCTGAGCAGTTCTTC
CDR3 protein: CATSGPRTSGRAEQFF

J gene: TRBJ1-1
clone size: .
V gene: TRBV6-1
D gene: .
CDR3 DNA: TGTGCCAGCACCGACAGGCTAAACACTGAAGCTTTCTTT
CDR3 protein: CASTDRLNTEAFF

J gene: TRBJ1-1
clone size: many
V gene: TRBV7-2
D gene: TRBD1
CDR3 DNA: TGTGCCAGCAGCCCAAGGACAGGGGCGGGAGCTGAAGCTTTCTTT
CDR3 protein: CASSPRTGAGAEAFF

J gene: TRBJ2-5
clone size: .
V gene: TRBV6-5
D gene: TRBD2
CDR3 DNA: TGTGCCAGCAGTTACTCGGGGGGGGGAGCTCGGGAGACCCAGTACTTC
CDR3 protein: CASSYSGGGARETQYF

J gene: TRBJ2-5
clone size: few
V gene: TRBV9
D gene: TRBD2
CDR3 DNA: TGTGCCAGCAGCGATGGGGGTCTAGCGGGGAGCCAAGAGACCCAGTACTTC
CDR3 protein: CASSDGGLAGSQETQYF

J gene: TRBJ1-1
clone size: many
V gene: TRBV7-9
D gene: .
CDR3 DNA: TGTGCCAGCAGTCGTACAAGGACTGAAGCTTTCTTT
CDR3 protein: CASSRTRTEAFF

J gene: TRBJ2-1
clone size: .
V gene: TRBV7-2
D gene: TRBD2
CDR3 DNA: TGTGCCAGCAGCGGAACTAGCGGGAGAAGGAATGAGCAGTTCTTC
CDR3 protein: CASSGTSGRRNEQFF

J gene: TRBJ2-7
clone size: few
V gene: TRBV2
D gene: TRBD2
CDR3 DNA: TGTGCCAGCAACGGACTAGCGGGGGGCAAAAGCAGCTCCTACGAGCAGTACTTC
CDR3 protein: CASNGLAGGKSSSYEQYF

J gene: TRBJ2-3
clone size: many
V gene: TRBV20-1
D gene: .
CDR3 DNA: TGCAGTGCTAGACGCGACGGTGATACGCAGTATTTT
CDR3 protein: CSARRDGDTQYF

J gene: TRBJ1-4
clone size: .
V gene: TRBV6-1
D gene: .
CDR3 DNA: TGTGCCAGCAGCACGACTTTGAGCGAAAAACTGTTTTTT
CDR3 protein: CASSTTLSEKLFF

J gene: TRBJ2-7
clone size: .
V gene: TRBV4-2
D gene: .
CDR3 DNA: TGTGCCAGCAGCCAAGGGGAAGCGTTCGGCTACGAGCAGTACTTC
CDR3 protein: CASSQGEAFGYEQYF

J gene: TRBJ2-1
clone size: many
V gene: TRBV11-2
D gene: .
CDR3 DNA: TGTGCCAGCAGCTTAGTAATTGGGCGAGGTGAGCAGTTCTTC
CDR3 protein: CASSLVIGRGEQFF

J gene: TRBJ1-1
clone size: few
V gene: TRBV11-3
D gene: .
CDR3 DNA: TGTGCCAGCAGCTTAAGGGTTCCCAAGACCCCGGTGGACACTGAAGCTTTCTTT
CDR3 protein: CASSLRVPKTPVDTEAFF

J gene: TRBJ1-6
clone size: .
V gene: TRBV3-1
D gene: .
CDR3 DNA: TGTGCCAGCAGCCAAGGTCGGACGAATTCACCCCTCCACTTT
CDR3 protein: CASSQGRTNSPLHF

J gene: TRBJ2-5
clone size: many
V gene: TRBV5-1
D gene: TRBD1
CDR3 DNA: TGTGCCAGCAGCTTAACAGGGGGGCAAGAGACCCAGTACTTC
CDR3 protein: CASSLTGGQETQYF

J gene: TRBJ2-3
clone size: .
V gene: TRBV28
D gene: .
CDR3 DNA: TGTGCCAGCAGTTTAGATCTCCCGTCCACAGATACGCAGTATTTT
CDR3 protein: CASSLDLPSTDTQYF

J gene: TRBJ2-3
clone size: .
V gene: TRBV7-2
D gene: TRBD2
CDR3 DNA: TGTGCCAGCAGCTTCCCGGGACTAGACGGAGATACGCAGTATTTT
CDR3 protein: CASSFPGLDGDTQYF

J gene: TRBJ2-7
clone size: few
V gene: TRBV5-1
D gene: .
CDR3 DNA: TGCGCCAGCAGCTTGGACCCTCTCGCCTACGAGCAGTACTTC
CDR3 protein: CASSLDPLAYEQYF

J gene: TRBJ1-5
clone size: few
V gene: TRBV20-1
D gene: .
CDR3 DNA: TGCAGTGCCCACCGACGGAATCAGCCCCAGCATTTT
CDR3 protein: CSAHRRNQPQHF

J gene: TRBJ1-4
clone size: .
V gene: TRBV10-1
D gene: TRBD1
CDR3 DNA: TGCGCCAGCATCAGGGGGGAGAGGCATAATGAAAAACTGTTTTTT
CDR3 protein: CASIRGERHNEKLFF

J gene: TRBJ1-5
clone size: many
V gene: TRBV5-1
D gene: .
CDR3 DNA: TGCGCCAGCAGCCGAGGGGGGGGTCAGCCCCAGCATTTT
CDR3 protein: CASSRGGGQPQHF

J gene: TRBJ1-1
clone size: many
V gene: TRBV3-1
D gene: .
CDR3 DNA: TGTGCCAGCAGCAGACAACCTTGGCCAGGGCGGGACACTGAAGCTTTCTTT
CDR3 protein: CASSRQPWPGRDTEAFF

J gene: TRBJ2-2
clone size: .
V gene: TRBV19
D gene: .
CDR3 DNA: TGTGCCAGTAGTATAGGGGGGGCGAACACCGGGGAGCTGTTTTTT
CDR3 protein: CASSIGGANTGELFF

J gene: TRBJ2-3
clone size: many
V gene: TRBV3-1
D gene: .
CDR3 DNA: TGTGCCAGCAGCCAAGATGGCACGGACACAGATACGCAGTATTTT
CDR3 protein: CASSQDGTDTDTQYF

J gene: TRBJ2-1
clone size: .
V gene: TRBV12-5
D gene: .
CDR3 DNA: TGTGCTAGTGGTTTGGTACCCTCCTCGGACAGCCCATCCCCTGAGCAGTTCTTC
CDR3 protein: CASGLVPSSDSPSPEQFF

J gene: TRBJ1-6
clone size: many
V gene: TRBV12-3/TRBV12-4
D gene: .
CDR3 DNA: TGTGCCAGCAGTTTAGCCGGGACGGCTAAAAATTCACCCCTCCACTTT
CDR3 protein: CASSLAGTAKNSPLHF

J gene: TRBJ2-3
clone size: many
V gene: TRBV20-1
D gene: TRBD2
CDR3 DNA: TGCAGTGCTAGTGGGACTAGCGGGAAAGGGACAGATACGCAGTATTTT
CDR3 protein: CSASGTSGKGTDTQYF

J gene: TRBJ2-7
clone size: .
V gene: TRBV11-2
D gene: .
CDR3 DNA: TGTGCCAGCAGGTCCCAGGCACAGGGAGCTGGCGAGCAGTACTTC
CDR3 protein: CASRSQAQGAGEQYF

J gene: TRBJ2-5
clone size: few
V gene: TRBV4-3
D gene: TRBD2
CDR3 DNA: TGCGCCAGCAGCCAAGATTTCAGCCTAGCGGGAGACACAGAGACCCAGTACTTC
CDR3 protein: CASSQDFSLAGDTETQYF

J gene: TRBJ1-2
clone size: many
V gene: TRBV28
D gene: TRBD1
CDR3 DNA: TGTGCCAGCAGTTCGGGACAGGACTATGGCTACACCTTC
CDR3 protein: CASSSGQDYGYTF

J gene: TRBJ2-7
clone size: .
V gene: TRBV20-1
D gene: .
CDR3 DNA: TGCAGTGCCCCGATGATTTACGAGCAGTACTTC
CDR3 protein: CSAPMIYEQYF

J gene: TRBJ2-5
clone size: few
V gene: TRBV2
D gene: .
CDR3 DNA: TGTGCCAGCAGTGAAGAAATAGAAGTGACCCAGTACTTC
CDR3 protein: CASSEEIEVTQYF

J gene: TRBJ2-1
clone size: many
V gene: TRBV20-1
D gene: .
CDR3 DNA: TGCAGTGCCCGACCGGGGAGAGTGGACAATGAGCAGTTCTTC
CDR3 protein: CSARPGRVDNEQFF

J gene: TRBJ1-3
clone size: .
V gene: TRBV9
D gene: .
CDR3 DNA: TGTGCCAGCAGCACCCAGGACCGGGGCATCCTTGGAAACACCATATATTTT
CDR3 protein: CASSTQDRGILGNTIYF

J gene: TRBJ1-6
clone size: .
V gene: TRBV5-1
D gene: .
CDR3 DNA: TGCGCCAGCAGCTCCACCAGGGGATATAATTCACCCCTCCACTTT
CDR3 protein: CASSSTRGYNSPLHF

J gene: TRBJ1-2
clone size: many
V gene: TRBV27
D gene: .
CDR3 DNA: TGTGCCAGCAGTATGTATCACGACTACAGCTATGGCTACACCTTC
CDR3 protein: CASSMYHDYSYGYTF

J gene: TRBJ2-7
clone size: .
V gene: TRBV6-5
D gene: .
CDR3 DNA: TGTGCCAGCAGTTACTCGATGCCGGGCCCCTACGAGCAGTACTTC
CDR3 protein: CASSYSMPGPYEQYF